A single sample is the source of the 20 T cell receptor beta chains below, sequenced in a study of cytomegalovirus exposure and HLA in healthy donors. The PCR had 60 Vbeta and 13 Jbeta primers. Clones were read by immunoSEQ multiplex PCR, and TCRdb kept only the in-frame ones, dropping some. The sample yields 100,000 to 150,000 clones, roughly 72% seen once. Sequencing was performed on PBMCs. These TCRs come from a woman in her forties or fifties in good health and CMV-seronegative.

The CDR3 protein is CASSIVARNNEKLFF. CDR3 nucleotide sequence: TGTGCCAGTAGTATAGTAGCAAGGAATAATGAAAAACTGTTTTTT. The chain uses TRBV19 and TRBJ1-4; D is unresolved. The CDR3 has 15 amino acids. Per the germline V gene, CDR1 is LNHDA and CDR2 is SQIVND (reference sequence). Trimming took 1 base from V and 4 from J, leaving 10 bases between them. Combining the CDR3 with reference TRBV19 and TRBJ1-4 gives the whole variable domain DGGITQSPKYLFRKEGQNVTLSCEQNLNHDAMYWYRQDPGQGLRLIYYSQIVNDFQKGDIAEGYSVSREKKESFPLTVTSAQKNPTAFYLCASSIVARNNEKLFFGSGTQLSVL.

This chain joins TRBV29-1 and TRBJ2-2; D gene unclear. The germline gives CDR1 SQVTM, CDR2 ANQGSEA. This CDR3 has 12 residues. V was clipped by 4 bases and J by 4 bases, with 7 bases between them. The CDR3 nucleotides are TGCAGCGTTGTCGACTTCACCGGGGAGCTGTTTTTT. Translation: CSVVDFTGELFF.

The chain combines TRBV7-6 with TRBJ2-2; 8 bases line up with TRBD1. The CDR3 is 15 residues long. CDR1 is SGHVS and CDR2 is FNYEAQ in the germline V gene. Trimming at V came to 4 bases and at J to 5 bases, leaving 6 bases not matched to a gene. The chain's CDR3 is CASSSQGARTGELFF. DNA for the CDR3: TGTGCCAGCAGCTCCCAGGGGGCGCGTACCGGGGAGCTGTTTTTT.

V and J are TRBV4-3 and TRBJ1-2; possibly TRBD1 for D (6 bases). The CDR3 sequence is 14 residues long. Trimming shortened V by 1 base and J by 4 bases, and 10 bases separated the two germline ends. The germline V gene has CDR1 LGHNA and CDR2 YSLEER. The DNA of the CDR3 is TGCGCCAGCAGCCAAGGCACAGGGACCTATGGCTACACCTTC. Its protein product is CASSQGTGTYGYTF.

Details on this clone: Mismatch with germline at one junction end may stem from a read error. The chain couples TRBV5-6 to TRBJ1-2, with 7 bases lining up with TRBD1. Per the germline V gene, CDR1 is SGHDT and CDR2 is YYEEEE. The CDR3 sequence is 13 residues long. The CDR3 DNA reads as TGTGCCAGCAGCTCCCTTCAGGGGGACGGCTGCACCTTC. Amino acid sequence: CASSSLQGDGCTF.

The chain carries TRBV11-3 and TRBJ1-5; D is ambiguous. The CDR3 has 13 amino acids. CDR1 is SGHNT and CDR2 is YENEEA in the germline V gene. V lost 4 bases and J lost 6, with 10 bases in between. The CDR3 spells CASSSSRLQPQHF. The CDR3, as DNA: TGTGCCAGCAGCTCGTCTAGGCTTCAGCCCCAGCATTTT.

V gene TRBV6-4 combines with J gene TRBJ2-5; D might be TRBD1 (5 bases). The end of the DNA fits TRBJ2-7 better, so the J call may be wrong. Germline loops: CDR1 MRHNA, CDR2 SNTAGT. The CDR3 has 12 residues. CDR3 amino acids: CASTGWGHEQYF. The CDR3 DNA is TGTGCCAGCACCGGGTGGGGCCACGAGCAGTACTTC.

The chain couples TRBV2 to TRBJ2-7; D remains ambiguous. Trimming stripped 7 bases from V and 6 bases from J, with 16 bases between. The CDR3 has 13 residues. Germline CDR1 and CDR2: SNHLY and FYNNEI. The CDR3 sequence is CASIGYPDIEQYF. CDR3 nucleotide sequence: TGTGCCAGCATCGGTTACCCCGACATCGAGCAGTACTTC. The variable domain in full, completed from reference TRBV2 and TRBJ2-7, reads EPEVTQTPSHQVTQMGQEVILRCVPISNHLYFYWYRQILGQKVEFLVSFYNNEISEKSEIFDDQFSVERPDGSNFTLKIRSTKLEDSAMYFCASIGYPDIEQYFGPGTRLTVT.

V is TRBV6-5 and J is TRBJ1-5, with 10 bases matching TRBD1. Germline values: CDR1 MNHEY, CDR2 SVGAGI. J was trimmed by 4 bases and V by 10 bases; bases with no gene match: 10. The CDR3 loop spans 15 amino acids. CDR3 in DNA: TGTGCCACGAAGGGGACAGGGGTGGATAATCAGCCCCAGCATTTT. This sequence encodes CATKGTGVDNQPQHF.

In nucleotides, the CDR3 is TGTGCCAGCAGCTTGAGAGGGACAGGCCCGGCTGGGGGCGAGCAGTACTTC. Amino acids: CASSLRGTGPAGGEQYF. The chain is built from TRBV11-2 and TRBJ2-7; the match to TRBD1 covers 8 bases. The V gene end was trimmed by 3 bases and the J gene end by 6 bases; junction bases not matched to a gene: 16. The CDR3 consists of 17 residues. Germline lookup yields CDR1 SGHAT and CDR2 FQNNGV.

The chain joins TRBV7-2 to TRBJ1-1, with D possibly TRBD1 on 5 matching bases. Trimming removed 0 bases at V and 4 bases at J, with 12 bases between. Germline CDR1 SGHTA, CDR2 FQGNSA. There are 15 residues in the CDR3. The CDR3 nucleotides read TGTGCCAGCAGCTTAGCGCAGGGTCTTAGCACTGAAGCTTTCTTT. Translation gives CASSLAQGLSTEAFF.

This clone was counted a few times. This chain connects TRBV28 to TRBJ1-5; no reliable D call. V was clipped by 3 bases and J by 5 bases, with 14 bases between them. The germline V gene encodes CDR1 MDHEN and CDR2 SYDVKM. CDR3 length equals 15 residues. The CDR3 DNA sequence: TGTGCCAGCAGTTTTCGGGCGGGATACCATCAGCCCCAGCATTTT. Its translation is CASSFRAGYHQPQHF.

The chain joins TRBV4-3 to TRBJ1-1, with unresolved D. This CDR3 spans 14 amino acids. CDR1 and CDR2 from the germline V gene are LGHNA and YSLEER. V was pared by 2 bases and J by 6 bases, with 13 bases between. The DNA for the CDR3 is TGCGCCAGCAGCCAACTAGCAATTAGTGCTGAAGCTTTCTTT. This gives the protein CASSQLAISAEAFF.

V is TRBV27 and J is TRBJ1-5; D not resolved. Germline-derived CDR1 and CDR2 are MNHEY and SMNVEV (reference sequence). The CDR3 has 16 residues. V dropped 2 bases and J dropped 7 bases, with 18 bases sitting between them. The CDR3 here is CASSLKPGPSGQPQHF. The CDR3 DNA sequence: TGTGCCAGCAGTTTAAAACCTGGGCCTAGCGGGCAGCCCCAGCATTTT.

This chain joins TRBV27 and TRBJ2-2; D is undetermined. Trimming took 4 bases from V and 0 from J, leaving 6 bases between them. Germline V gene sequence: CDR1 MNHEY, CDR2 SMNVEV (reference sequence). The CDR3 contains 14 residues. The CDR3 nucleotides are TGTGCCAGCAGTTACATAACGAACACCGGGGAGCTGTTTTTT. This translates into CASSYITNTGELFF.

A few counts support this clone. The gene calls are TRBV5-6 and TRBJ1-6; TRBD1 agrees at 11 bases. Germline values: CDR1 SGHDT, CDR2 YYEEEE. The CDR3 has 15 amino acids. The trim removed 2 bases at V and 7 bases at J, leaving 2 bases unmatched. The CDR3 reads CASSFGTGGNSPLHF. The CDR3 DNA is TGTGCCAGCAGCTTCGGGACAGGGGGGAATTCACCCCTCCACTTT.

The chain has TRBV5-1 and TRBJ1-2, with 7 positions matching TRBD1. Germline trimming cut 4 bases from V and 7 bases from J; bases unmatched to any gene: 10. This CDR3 is built from 14 residues. CDR1 is SGHRS, CDR2 YFSETQ, per germline. CDR3 region: CASSPTVGGCGYTF. For the CDR3, the DNA is TGCGCCAGCAGCCCCACCGTAGGGGGCTGTGGCTACACCTTC.

The chain carries TRBV6-4 and TRBJ2-1; a weak D match, TRBD1 (6 bases). The V end lost 3 bases, the J end lost 0 bases, and 6 bases lay between the germline ends. Germline V CDR1 and CDR2: MRHNA, SNTAGT. This CDR3 is 14 amino acids long. The CDR3 loop reads CASSEDSSYNEQFF. The CDR3 DNA follows: TGTGCCAGCAGTGAGGACAGCTCCTACAATGAGCAGTTCTTC.

The chain carries TRBV7-9 and TRBJ2-5; tentative D call: TRBD1 (5 bases). The germline CDR1 and CDR2 sequences are SEHNR and FQNEAQ (reference sequence). The CDR3 contains 15 residues. V gave up 4 bases and J gave up 0 bases, with 12 bases separating them. The CDR3 DNA is TGTGCCAGCAGCTCCCTTTGGACACACCAAGAGACCCAGTACTTC. As protein: CASSSLWTHQETQYF.

This chain connects TRBV11-2 to TRBJ1-1; no clear D. There are 13 residues in the CDR3. The ends were cut back, 0 bases at V and 7 bases at J, with 9 bases in the middle. Germline-derived CDR1 and CDR2 are SGHAT and FQNNGV. CDR3 nucleotides: TGTGCCAGCAGCTTAGACGGGGTTGGTGAAGCTTTCTTT. Protein sequence: CASSLDGVGEAFF.